The 5 T cell receptor beta chains below all came from one sample that was sequenced in a study of identical twins. TCRdb redid the calling of the 5' RACE reads with MiXCR, one entry per CDR3 protein. Among 550,000 to 700,000 distinct CDR3 sequences listed, over 20% were seen once. This same sample was also taken into another study, of T cells expressing NK-cell markers.

The sequenced material came from PBMCs. All receptors derive from a woman aged 18-35 years in good health.

The V gene is TRBV20-1, the J gene TRBJ1-2, with TRBD1 matching 7 bases. From germline, CDR1 is DFQATT and CDR2 SNEGSKA (reference sequence). The CDR3 is 14 residues long. V shed 1 base and J 7 bases; nucleotides not matched to a gene: 9. The CDR3 DNA follows: TGCAGTGCTAGAGCGACAGGGTACGGCGGTGGCTACACCTTC. Protein: CSARATGYGGGYTF.

CDR3 nucleotides: TGTGCCAGCAGTGACTTACGGGATCATTACAATGAGCAGTTCTTC. Its translation: CASSDLRDHYNEQFF. V and J are TRBV12-3 or TRBV12-4 and TRBJ2-1; D is possibly TRBD2 (5 bases). The V gene lost 5 bases and the J gene lost 4 bases, with 15 bases spanning the gap. The CDR3 is 15 residues long.

This clonotype came up a few times. The CDR3 sequence: CSARDRTSAQGETQYF. For the CDR3, the DNA is TGCAGTGCTAGAGATCGGACTAGCGCACAAGGGGAGACCCAGTACTTC. The chain links TRBV20-1 to TRBJ2-5, with 9 positions matching TRBD2. Looked up from germline, CDR1 is DFQATT and CDR2 is SNEGSKA (reference sequence). The V and J ends lost 0 bases and 5 bases, in that order; junction bases with no gene match: 10. The CDR3 is made up of 16 amino acids.

In nucleotides, the CDR3 is TGTGCCAGCAGCTTACAACTTGGCGGGAGTAACAATGAGCAGTTCTTC. It yields the protein CASSLQLGGSNNEQFF. This chain connects TRBV11-2 to TRBJ2-1; 7 bases are a match to TRBD2. J lost 5 bases, V lost 2 bases, and 9 bases had no gene match. The CDR3 totals 16 residues. Germline assignment: CDR1 SGHAT and CDR2 FQNNGV.

This clonotype was counted a few times. The CDR3 DNA sequence: TGTGCCAGCAACCAAGTCGAGCGTAGCGAGCAGTTCTTC. It codes for CASNQVERSEQFF. J is TRBJ2-1 and V is TRBV6-1; no definite D call. The V end was cut by 7 bases, the J end by 10 bases, with 17 bases between. CDR3 length equals 13 residues. Germline CDR1 and CDR2: MNHNS and SASEGT.